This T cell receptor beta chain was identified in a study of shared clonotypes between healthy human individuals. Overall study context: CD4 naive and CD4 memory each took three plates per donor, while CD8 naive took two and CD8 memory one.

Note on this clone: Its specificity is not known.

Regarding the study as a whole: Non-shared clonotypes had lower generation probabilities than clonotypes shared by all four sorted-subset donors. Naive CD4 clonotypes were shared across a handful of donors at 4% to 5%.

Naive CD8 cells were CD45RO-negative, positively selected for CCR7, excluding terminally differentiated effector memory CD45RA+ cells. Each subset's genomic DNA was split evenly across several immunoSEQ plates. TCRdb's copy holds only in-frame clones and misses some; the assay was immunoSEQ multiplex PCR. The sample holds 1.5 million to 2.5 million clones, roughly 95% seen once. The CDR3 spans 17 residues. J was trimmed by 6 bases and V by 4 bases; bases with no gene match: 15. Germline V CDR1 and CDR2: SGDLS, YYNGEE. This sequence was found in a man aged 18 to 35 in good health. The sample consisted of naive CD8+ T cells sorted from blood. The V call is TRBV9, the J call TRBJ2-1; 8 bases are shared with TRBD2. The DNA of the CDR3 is TGTGCCAGCAGCTCGTTTGCGGGAGGCCCTCCGGTCAATGAGCAGTTCTTC. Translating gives CASSSFAGGPPVNEQFF.